These T cell receptor beta chains were read from a single sample in a study of cytomegalovirus exposure and HLA in healthy donors. TCRdb keeps only in-frame clones here, not all; method: immunoSEQ multiplex PCR. This table has roughly 140,000 clones, around 80% appearing once. Sequencing used PBMCs. These receptors originate from a man between 40 and 49 years old in good health and CMV-seropositive. Both conserved end residues are part of each CDR3. The D gene is left open where the match is weak. Where a row states a size, it is once, few, many or the class of an expanded clone; other rows omit it.

TRBD1 | TRBJ2-2 | NA | TRBV7-9 | TGTTCCAGCAGGGGACAGGGCATTATCGGGGAGCTGTTTTTT | CSSRGQGIIGELFF
TRBD1 | TRBJ1-6 | NA | TRBV6-5 | TGTGCCAGCAGATACAGGGGAGGATATAATTCACCCCTCCACTTT | CASRYRGGYNSPLHF
TRBD1 | TRBJ1-4 | NA | TRBV2 | TGTGCCAGCAGTTACCCCCGGGACAGGGGGTCAGATGGGAAACTGTTTTTT | CASSYPRDRGSDGKLFF
NA | TRBJ2-7 | NA | TRBV14 | TGTGCCAGCAGCGGGGGGTTCTACGAGCAGTACTTC | CASSGGFYEQYF
TRBD1 | TRBJ1-1 | NA | TRBV14 | TGTGCCAGCAGCCGAAATAACAGGGGTACTGAAGCTTTCTTT | CASSRNNRGTEAFF
NA | TRBJ2-7 | NA | TRBV27 | TGTGCCAGCAGTACCCCTCGCAAGGGGGACACCGGCGGCTACGAGCAGTACTTC | CASSTPRKGDTGGYEQYF
NA | TRBJ1-5 | NA | TRBV7-9 | TGTGCCAGCAGCTTATGGAGGGATCAGCCCCAGCATTTT | CASSLWRDQPQHF
TRBD2 | TRBJ2-7 | NA | TRBV7-2 | TGTGCCAGCAGCTTAGCGGGGACTAGCGGGAGGGCCTACGAGCAGTACTTC | CASSLAGTSGRAYEQYF
TRBD1 | TRBJ2-7 | few | TRBV7-9 | TGTGCCAGCAGCGGCAGGGGGACCACGACTTCCTACGAGCAGTACTTC | CASSGRGTTTSYEQYF
NA | TRBJ2-3 | NA | TRBV10-3 | TGTGCCATCAGTGAGCCTCTAGCACTTACGCAGTATTTT | CAISEPLALTQYF
TRBD1 | TRBJ2-7 | NA | TRBV6-5 | TGTGCCAGCAGTACGCGACAGGGCTCCTACGAGCAGTACTTC | CASSTRQGSYEQYF
NA | TRBJ2-7 | NA | TRBV7-2 | TGTGCCAGCAGCCCGCCTGAGACAGGACGGGCCGAGCAGTACTTC | CASSPPETGRAEQYF
TRBD2 | TRBJ2-7 | few | TRBV28 | TGTGCCAGCAGTTTACGGGGACTAGCGGGGTACTACGAGCAGTACTTC | CASSLRGLAGYYEQYF
NA | TRBJ1-3 | NA | TRBV28 | TGTGCCAGCACCGGACACGACTTCTCTGGAAACACCATATATTTT | CASTGHDFSGNTIYF
NA | TRBJ2-7 | NA | TRBV7-2 | TGTGCCAGCAGCTCGGATGCGGGGAGATACTACGAGCAGTACTTC | CASSSDAGRYYEQYF
NA | TRBJ1-5 | NA | TRBV4-1 | TGCGCCAGCAGCCAAGTTCCAGGGCGCAATCAGCCCCAGCATTTT | CASSQVPGRNQPQHF
TRBD2 | TRBJ2-7 | NA | TRBV30 | TGTGCCTGGAACCCGGGACTAGCGGGAGGGCCTCACGAGCAGTACTTC | CAWNPGLAGGPHEQYF
TRBD2 | TRBJ2-1 | once | TRBV9 | TGTGCCAGCAGCCTTTCGACTAGCGAGGGAAATGAGCAGTTCTTC | CASSLSTSEGNEQFF
NA | TRBJ1-2 | few | TRBV5-6 | TGTGCCAGCAGCTTGGCCGAAGGAGTCTATGGCTACACCTTC | CASSLAEGVYGYTF
NA | TRBJ2-3 | NA | TRBV7-2 | TGTGCCAGCAGCTCACAATTCGGGTCTTTAGATACGCAGTATTTT | CASSSQFGSLDTQYF
NA | TRBJ1-2 | NA | TRBV5-1 | TGCGCCAGCAGCTTAGAGGGCAACTATGGCTACACCTTC | CASSLEGNYGYTF
TRBD2 | TRBJ2-1 | NA | TRBV10-3 | TGTGCCATCAGTGAGTCGACGTTAGGGAGGGGAGCTAGCGGGAGGAATGAGCAGTTCTTC | CAISESTLGRGASGRNEQFF
NA | TRBJ2-7 | NA | TRBV6-1 | TGTGCCAGCAGTGAAGGGGGCGGTACCTACGAGCAGTACTTC | CASSEGGGTYEQYF
TRBD1 | TRBJ2-7 | NA | TRBV7-7 | TGTGCTAGCAGCTTAGCCGGGGGACAGGGTAGCGAGCAGTACTTC | CASSLAGGQGSEQYF
TRBD1 | TRBJ1-4 | once | TRBV18 | TGTGCCAGCTCCCAGGGACAGACCTTACTTAATGAAAAACTGTTTTTT | CASSQGQTLLNEKLFF
TRBD1 | TRBJ1-3 | NA | TRBV6-1 | TGTGCCAGCAGTGAATTTCTGGTGACAGGGACTGGAAACACCATATATTTT | CASSEFLVTGTGNTIYF
NA | TRBJ2-3 | NA | TRBV11-3 | TGTGCCAGCAGCAGGCCAGGGTTGGTGGAGCAGTATTTT | CASSRPGLVEQYF
TRBD1 | TRBJ2-7 | NA | TRBV6-5 | TGTGCCAGCACGACAGGGGTCGGCAACGAGCAGTACTTC | CASTTGVGNEQYF
TRBD2 | TRBJ2-3 | once | TRBV13 | TGTGCCAGCAGCCCCGGACTAGCGGGGGGTGCTTGGTATTTT | CASSPGLAGGAWYF
TRBD2 | TRBJ2-1 | NA | TRBV7-9 | TGTGCCAGCAGCTTAGGGACTAGCGGGAGCAATGAGCAGTTCTTC | CASSLGTSGSNEQFF
NA | TRBJ1-1 | once | TRBV14 | TGTGCCAGCAGCCAAAAACGGGGTAACACTGAAGCTTTCTTT | CASSQKRGNTEAFF
TRBD1 | TRBJ2-2 | few | TRBV7-2 | TGTGCCAGCAACCTCGGGACAGGGGTCGGGGAGCTGTTTTTT | CASNLGTGVGELFF
TRBD2 | TRBJ2-3 | NA | TRBV11-3 | TGTGCCAGCAGCTTCCTAGCGGGAGCGACAGATACGCAGTATTTT | CASSFLAGATDTQYF
TRBD2 | TRBJ2-3 | once | TRBV7-9 | TGTGCCAGCAGCCCTAGACTAGCGGGGAGCACAGATACGCAGTATTTT | CASSPRLAGSTDTQYF
TRBD2 | TRBJ2-3 | NA | TRBV29-1 | TGCAGCGTTGCCCTACTAGCGGGAGGGGGGGTCACAGATACGCAGTATTTT | CSVALLAGGGVTDTQYF
NA | TRBJ1-4 | NA | TRBV6-1 | TGTGCCAGCTGGGACATTGGAGGTGAAAAACTGTTTTTT | CASWDIGGEKLFF
TRBD2 | TRBJ2-5 | NA | TRBV30 | TGCTCAGCGGGAGGGCCTTGGGAGACCCAGTACTTC | CSAGGPWETQYF
NA | TRBJ2-3 | few | TRBV6-1 | TGTGCCAGCACTATGATGAGAGCGGCAGATACGCAGTATTTT | CASTMMRAADTQYF
TRBD2 | TRBJ2-7 | NA | TRBV4-2 | TGTGCCAGCAGCCACCCAGAGCGGGAGAGGTGGGTTCTTGGCGAGCAGTACTTC | CASSHPERERWVLGEQYF
NA | TRBJ1-1 | NA | TRBV6-4 | TGTGCCAGCAGTGGTAAGGGGGGGAGAACTGAAGCTTTCTTT | CASSGKGGRTEAFF
TRBD2 | TRBJ2-3 | NA | TRBV5-1 | TGCGCCAGCAGCTTGGACGGGGGGGGCTCTTCAGATACGCAGTATTTT | CASSLDGGGSSDTQYF
NA | TRBJ1-1 | NA | TRBV5-1 | TGCGCCAGCAGCTTCGGACGGGAAAACACTGAAGCTTTCTTT | CASSFGRENTEAFF
TRBD1 | TRBJ2-1 | NA | TRBV19 | TGTGCCAGTAGTTTCGGACAGGGAAGTGAGCAGTTCTTC | CASSFGQGSEQFF
NA | TRBJ2-5 | few | TRBV29-1 | TGCAGCGTTCGGGAAGAGACCCAGTACTTC | CSVREETQYF
TRBD1 | TRBJ2-7 | NA | TRBV4-1 | TGCGCCAGCAGTTGGGAGGACAGGGGATACGAGCAGTACTTC | CASSWEDRGYEQYF
TRBD2 | TRBJ2-7 | NA | TRBV30 | TGTGCCTGGATGAAGGGACTAGCGGCGAACGAGCAGTACTTC | CAWMKGLAANEQYF
TRBD2 | TRBJ2-2 | NA | TRBV5-4 | TGTGCCAGCAGCTTGGCTAGCGGGAGGGCCGGGACCGGGGAGCTGTTTTTT | CASSLASGRAGTGELFF
NA | TRBJ1-1 | once | TRBV19 | TGTGCCAGTAGTAAACAGGCTGAAGGCACTGAAGCTTTCTTT | CASSKQAEGTEAFF
TRBD2 | TRBJ2-2 | NA | TRBV6-6 | TGTGCCAGCAGCCCTCGCCTAGCGGGGGGTCTTGAGCTGTTTTTT | CASSPRLAGGLELFF
NA | TRBJ1-1 | once | TRBV29-1 | TGCAGCGTTTTTCCTCTTTCTGAAGCTTTCTTT | CSVFPLSEAFF
NA | TRBJ2-1 | NA | TRBV5-4 | TGTGCCAGCAGCCCGACTAGCAATGAGCAGTTCTTC | CASSPTSNEQFF
NA | TRBJ1-1 | NA | TRBV6-5 | TGTGCCAGCAATTACATGGGGCAGACTGAAGCTTTCTTT | CASNYMGQTEAFF